The T cell receptor beta chain under discussion was sequenced for a study of T-cell memory formation after mild COVID-19. Looking at the study overall: TCR clusters were mostly confined to one donor each. Overall study findings and caveats: CD4/CD8 balance held among clones contracting day 15 to 85, and later expanders leaned CD4+. Specificity for SARS-CoV-2 was not confirmed among the second-wave clones peaking on day 37. Pre-infection memory harbored some responding clones, suggesting cross-reactive memory joined.

Via MiXCR, TCRdb re-called the 5' RACE reads, giving one row per CDR3 protein. Seen here are roughly 250,000 distinct CDR3 sequences, less than 20% observed once, and the top ten hold around 3.8%. The germline CDR1 and CDR2 sequences are DFQATT and SNEGSKA (reference sequence). The V and J ends lost 0 bases and 5 bases, in that order; junction bases with no gene match: 7. This CDR3 spans 16 amino acids. By share of the sample, this clonotype is medium-sized (0.01 to 0.1%). Its matching antigen is unknown. The source material was PBMCs or a T cell subset sorted from them (not recorded which). This TCR was sampled from a man aged 18-30 years who had mild COVID-19 (a few samples of this study predate the infection). Cell type and time point are not known. The rearrangement uses TRBV20-1 and TRBJ1-5; 10 nucleotides line up with TRBD1. Written as DNA, the CDR3 is TGCAGTGCTAGAGATCGGACAGGGGGAGGGCATCAGCCCCAGCATTTT. It yields the protein CSARDRTGGGHQPQHF.